What follows describes a single T cell receptor (beta chain). This clone's antigen is unknown. No base qualities exist here, and no much larger clone lies one base off it. The CDR3 has 16 amino acids, counting the end cysteine and phenylalanine. The read is trimmed to its CDR3 DNA, 48 bases read in frame from base 1. Between the V and J ends, shortened by 0 bases and 0 bases respectively, the junction contains 6 bases. Looking up the germline V gene (reference sequence) yields CDR1 LNHDA and CDR2 SQIVND. This entry belongs to a study of shared clonotypes between healthy human individuals (dated by TCRdb to about 2020). Regarding the study in general: The cohort comprised a couple of women and a few men aged 18 to 49 years. To estimate repertoire size and how much clonotypes are shared between individuals, the study performed deep sequencing of blood TCR repertoires from 4 to 6 healthy adults. To increase sequencing depth and limit assay-specific biases, TCR repertoire library preparation and sequencing were carried out by different laboratories using diverse techniques. Each donor's leukapheresis produced roughly between roughly 0.85 and 9.5 billion PBMCs. Study-wide conclusions, independent of this receptor: Sampling was restricted to blood, and TCR repertoires in tissue are likely to differ from TCR repertoires in blood. Pairwise subsampling led to the expectation that sequencing depth would affect the degree of clonotype sharing among donors. Because the study included a small number of donors, the genetic and exposure-history diversity represented was limited.

TCR CDR3 regions were amplified from genomic DNA by multiplex PCR using the deep immunoSEQ assay. For each cell subset, the extracted genomic DNA was distributed evenly across all wells of several immunoSEQ 96-well plates, and each plate served as one replicate. For unsorted PBMC, each replicate PCR was loaded with approximately 0.3 ug genomic DNA, equivalent to roughly 31,000 T cell genomes. Ten immunoSEQ deep assay plates were used to sequence the unsorted PBMC genomic DNA. Purified libraries were measured with a Qubit 3.0 fluorometer, size-checked on a Bioanalyzer 2100, and measured again with the KAPA Library Quantification kit. Every immunoSEQ 96-well plate was sequenced on a dedicated single-read 150-cycle Illumina NextSeq 550 flow cell. The authors processed their data as follows. The immunoSEQ output contained only junctional sequences without quality scores, so filtering could not match that applied to full-length reads. To assign V/J genes and CDR3, sequences were annotated against IMGT germline references using PyIR, a Python wrapper for IgBLAST v1.9. Reads were filtered out if the reads had weak V/J assignments (E-value above 1e-6), no CDR3, stop codons, out-of-frame junctions, or ambiguous translated residues. A V3J clonotype was defined by an identical inferred V gene, J gene, and CDR3 amino acid sequence. To compute the percentage overlap between repertoires, the number of shared unique clonotypes was divided by the size of the smaller repertoire. RTK rarefaction, the Chao1 estimator, and Recon v2.1 estimates of unobserved clonotypes were used to assess repertoire richness. In its TCRdb copy, this immuneACCESS table keeps in-frame sequences only and misses some clones. Where compared with another copy, unresolved V genes explain less than half of these, and the others have no known cause. D and trimming come from the DNA, and the V and J calls and clone size come from that table. A total of about 510,000 clones appear in this sample, 79% of them only once. The top ten hold over 10% of the sample.

Healthy HIV-negative adults with no recently reported acute infections or vaccinations were included as donors. Every donor was a Caucasian adult living in Nashville, Tennessee, USA. For unsorted samples, 100 million or so PBMCs were counted, and genomic DNA was extracted using the QIAamp DNA Blood Mini kit. Blood was collected by leukapheresis, and PBMCs were isolated by Ficoll-Histopaque density gradient centrifugation and then cryopreserved in liquid nitrogen vapor phase. Sequenced sample: PBMCs. The receptor was derived from a woman in her thirties or forties in good health. Some clones in this sample may be carry-over from other donors' samples. Recombination connected TRBV19 to TRBJ2-6, with no confident D gene call. In nucleotide form, the sequence is TGTGCCAGTAGTATAGATCCCTACTCTGGGGCCAACGTCCTGACTTTC. This translates into CASSIDPYSGANVLTF.